Each of the 6 T cell receptor beta chains below was sequenced from the same sample in a study of T cell repertoires in cytomegalovirus infection (dated by TCRdb to between 2018 and 2020). For sequencing, an Illumina HiSeq 1500 was employed. TCRdb applied fastp at Q25 and MiXCR to the public reads, then kept only in-frame beta chains. Each record represents a unique CDR3 protein, reported with the most common genes and DNA among its rows. The sample profile shows over 25,000 distinct CDR3 sequences; over 15% of them were found once. 70% to 90% of the sample is held by the ten biggest clonotypes. No cognate antigen is known for these TCRs. The sample's treatment or condition, from its label and the paper: in vitro stimulation with specific CMV peptide epitopes to enrich CMV-specific T cells. This specimen was CD8+ T cells from cultured PBMCs, taken from culture after CMV antigen stimulation. These receptors were collected from a human donor in good health (CMV status not recorded). Some clones in this sample may be carry-over from other donors' samples.

This chain uses TRBV9 with TRBJ2-1; no definite D call. Trimming shortened V by 5 bases and J by 7 bases, and 4 bases separated the two germline ends. This CDR3 is built from 10 residues. The germline gives CDR1 SGDLS, CDR2 YYNGEE. The CDR3 coding sequence is TGTGCCAGCAGAGCGAATGAGCAGTTCTTC. Translating gives CASRANEQFF.

This clonotype was seen a few times. The chain links TRBV7-2 to TRBJ2-7, with D possibly matching TRBD2 (5 bases). Trimming took off 5 bases at V and 4 bases at J, with 15 bases between the two ends. Germline assignment: CDR1 SGHTA and CDR2 FQGNSA. The CDR3 is 14 amino acids. The CDR3 DNA is TGTGCCAGCAGCCCACATGTCGGGGATTACGAGCAGTACTTC. It is translated as CASSPHVGDYEQYF. The whole variable domain, remainder taken from reference TRBV7-2 and TRBJ2-7, is GAGVSQSPSNKVTEKGKDVELRCDPISGHTALYWYRQSLGQGLEFLIYFQGNSAPDKSGLPSDRFSAERTGGSVSTLTIQRTQQEDSAVYLCASSPHVGDYEQYFGPGTRLTVT.

The V and J genes are TRBV19 and TRBJ1-5; 9 positions agree with TRBD1. The CDR3 totals 16 residues. J gave up 0 bases and V 4 bases, and 4 bases lay outside the gene matches. Germline V gives CDR1 LNHDA, CDR2 SQIVND (reference sequence). The CDR3 bases are TGTGCCAGTAGTACGACAGGGGGTTATAGCAATCAGCCCCAGCATTTT. This codes for CASSTTGGYSNQPQHF.

V gene TRBV4-1 combines with J gene TRBJ2-1; D not resolved. V was shortened by 0 bases and J by 2 bases, with 11 bases between the two germline ends. The germline V gene has CDR1 MGHRA and CDR2 YSYEKL. The CDR3 is 16 residues long. The CDR3 DNA follows: TGCGCCAGCAGCCAAGATGACGGGTTAACCTACAATGAGCAGTTCTTC. This encodes CASSQDDGLTYNEQFF.

The chain uses TRBV9 and TRBJ2-1, with 10 bases matching TRBD2. J lost 4 bases, V lost 0 bases, and 4 bases had no gene match. In germline, CDR1 is SGDLS, CDR2 YYNGEE. The CDR3 covers 16 residues. The CDR3 sequence is CASSVGGTSAYNEQFF. CDR3 in DNA: TGTGCCAGCAGCGTAGGTGGGACTAGCGCGTACAATGAGCAGTTCTTC.

The gene calls are TRBV11-2 and TRBJ2-5, with D possibly matching TRBD2 (6 bases). V shed 8 bases and J shed 5 bases, with 18 bases lying between them. This CDR3 is built from 14 residues. Germline lookup yields CDR1 SGHAT and CDR2 FQNNGV. The CDR3 DNA follows: TGTGCCAGCGCTGGCCACGGGAGTTTTGAGACCCAGTACTTC. It is translated as CASAGHGSFETQYF.